The 16 T cell receptor beta chains given below trace back to one sample, sequenced in a study of healthy donors' naive CD4 and CD8 T cells. A linear amplification protocol produced the TCR libraries from about 510 ng of total RNA. Via MiXCR, TCRdb re-called the reads, giving one row per CDR3 protein. The sample consists of around 180,000 distinct CDR3 sequences, over 60% of them appearing once. Sequencing was carried out using naive CD4+ and CD8+ T cells sorted from blood, pooled from several donors. The receptors come from a pool of human donors in good health; the sample pools cells from several healthy donors.

This clonotype has a handful of counts. This sequence joins TRBV19 and TRBJ2-4; D unclear. Deletions cut 6 bases from V and 8 bases from J, with 11 bases between. The germline CDR1 and CDR2 sequences are LNHDA and SQIVND (reference sequence). The CDR3 is 12 residues long. CDR3 sequence (DNA): TGTGCCAGTAGAGCGACTGTAGACATTCAGTACTTC. Amino acid sequence: CASRATVDIQYF.

The gene calls are TRBV18 and TRBJ2-7, with 11 bases identical to TRBD1. Germline V gene lookup returns CDR1 KGHSH and CDR2 LQKENI. J was trimmed by 2 bases and V by 4 bases; bases with no gene match: 4. This CDR3 contains 15 residues. The CDR3 DNA is TGTGCCAGCTCACTGGGACAGGGGGTAACCTACGAGCAGTACTTC. Its protein is CASSLGQGVTYEQYF.

This clonotype was recorded only once. The chain links TRBV11-1 to TRBJ2-2, with unresolved D. There are 16 residues in the CDR3. The V end lost 5 bases, the J end lost 1 base, and 14 bases lay between the germline ends. CDR1 is SGHAT and CDR2 is FQDESV in the germline V gene (reference sequence). The CDR3 is CASSQAFTMNTGELFF. Here the CDR3 DNA reads TGTGCCAGCAGCCAAGCTTTCACGATGAACACCGGGGAGCTGTTTTTT.

This clonotype was seen a few times. V and J are TRBV29-1 and TRBJ1-1; D is unclear. Trimming removed 0 bases from V and 1 base from J, with 9 bases in between. Germline assignment: CDR1 SQVTM and CDR2 ANQGSEA. CDR3 length: 14 residues. The CDR3 sequence is CSVEDMGWNTEAFF. For the CDR3, the DNA is TGCAGCGTTGAAGATATGGGATGGAACACTGAAGCTTTCTTT.

CDR3 loop: CASSSAGKSGNQPQHF. CDR3 sequence (DNA): TGTGCCAGCAGTTCGGCAGGGAAAAGTGGCAATCAGCCCCAGCATTTT. The chain employs TRBV27 and TRBJ1-5, with a possible D match to TRBD1 (5 bases). The germline V gene encodes CDR1 MNHEY and CDR2 SMNVEV (reference sequence). CDR3 size: 16 residues. V was trimmed by 4 bases and J by 2 bases, leaving 15 bases between them.

This chain uses TRBV19 with TRBJ1-2; D is perhaps TRBD1 (5 bases). With 7 bases removed from V and 7 bases from J, the gap between germline ends came to 10 bases. Germline V CDR1 and CDR2: LNHDA, SQIVND (reference sequence). This CDR3 has 11 amino acids. CDR3 sequence reads: CASNGGGGYTF. CDR3 nucleotide sequence: TGTGCCAGTAACGGGGGTGGTGGCTACACCTTC.

The rearrangement joins TRBV29-1 to TRBJ2-7; D possibly matches TRBD1 or TRBD2 (5 bases each). CDR1 and CDR2 (germline): SQVTM, ANQGSEA. The CDR3 has 11 amino acids. V was shortened by 6 bases and J by 3 bases, with 9 bases between the two germline ends. The CDR3 here is CSVGDVYEQYF. The CDR3 nucleotides read TGCAGCGTCGGGGACGTCTACGAGCAGTACTTC.

The chain has TRBV30 and TRBJ2-1; D is perhaps TRBD1 or TRBD2 (6 bases each). The CDR3 spans 15 residues. CDR1 is GTSNPN and CDR2 is SVGIG in the germline V gene (reference sequence). Trimming pared 2 bases from V and 5 bases from J, leaving 16 bases between. CDR3 nucleotides: TGTGCCTGGAGTATCTATCTGGGGGGCCACAATGAGCAGTTCTTC. Residues: CAWSIYLGGHNEQFF.

The chain links TRBV19 to TRBJ2-1; unclear D gene. V shed 11 bases and J shed 5 bases, with 7 bases lying between them. This CDR3 has 10 amino acids. The germline CDR1 and CDR2 sequences are LNHDA and SQIVND (reference sequence). The CDR3 coding sequence is TGTGCCGCTGGGGACAATGAGCAGTTCTTC. Its protein is CAAGDNEQFF.

This clonotype was recorded only once. The chain combines TRBV12-3 or TRBV12-4 with TRBJ1-5; no clear D. The CDR3 runs 14 residues. Trimming shortened V by 6 bases and J by 6 bases, and 15 bases separated the two germline ends. This CDR3 reads CASRRGPAGQPQHF. CDR3 sequence (DNA): TGTGCCAGCAGAAGAGGGCCCGCGGGTCAGCCCCAGCATTTT.

V gene TRBV5-1 combines with J gene TRBJ2-1; D not certain. CDR1 is SGHRS, CDR2 YFSETQ, per germline. The CDR3 has 18 residues. Trimming removed 0 bases at V and 5 bases at J, with 21 bases between. CDR3 region: CASSLVGPGNGPNNEQFF. The DNA of the CDR3 is TGCGCCAGCAGCTTGGTTGGGCCCGGAAATGGGCCTAACAATGAGCAGTTCTTC.

This clonotype is a singleton in its sample. The chain joins TRBV30 to TRBJ2-4; 9 bases match TRBD2. V was clipped by 4 bases and J by 10 bases; unmatched bases: 2. Germline values: CDR1 GTSNPN, CDR2 SVGIG (reference sequence). The CDR3 has 11 amino acids. The CDR3 bases are TGTGCCTGGACTAGCGGGGAGATTCAGTACTTC. This sequence encodes CAWTSGEIQYF. Variable domain in full (rest from reference TRBV30 and TRBJ2-4): SQTIHQWPATLVQPVGSPLSLECTVEGTSNPNLYWYRQAAGRGLQLLFYSVGIGQISSEVPQNLSASRPQDRQFILSSKKLLLSDSGFYLCAWTSGEIQYFGAGTRLSVL.

The chain recombines TRBV6-2 or TRBV6-3 with TRBJ2-7; TRBD2 matches 12 bases. CDR1 is MNHEY, CDR2 SVGEGT, per germline. V was clipped by 6 bases and J by 5 bases; unmatched bases: 11. The CDR3 spans 16 residues. The chain's CDR3 is CASSPHGLAGSNEQYF. The CDR3 region has the DNA TGTGCCAGCAGCCCCCATGGACTAGCGGGAAGCAACGAGCAGTACTTC.

This clonotype was counted between two and nine times. The rearrangement uses TRBV29-1 and TRBJ1-5, with D unclear. Trimming removed 4 bases from V and 3 bases from J, with 10 bases in between. The CDR3 has 13 residues. Germline V gene lookup returns CDR1 SQVTM and CDR2 ANQGSEA. CDR3 in amino acids: CSVVLRNNQPQHF. The CDR3 nucleotides read TGCAGCGTTGTTCTTAGGAACAATCAGCCCCAGCATTTT. The complete variable domain, with remaining parts taken from reference TRBV29-1 and TRBJ1-5, reads SAVISQKPSRDICQRGTSLTIQCQVDSQVTMMFWYRQQPGQSLTLIATANQGSEATYESGFVIDKFPISRPNLTFSTLTVSNMSPEDSSIYLCSVVLRNNQPQHFGDGTRLSIL.

CDR3 nucleotides: TGTGCCAGCAGTTACTCTGAGACAGGAACCTACAATGAGCAGTTCTTC. This codes for CASSYSETGTYNEQFF. This sequence joins TRBV6-2 or TRBV6-3 and TRBJ2-1; D perhaps matches TRBD1 (6 bases). Germline assignment: CDR1 MNHEY and CDR2 SVGEGT. The CDR3 length is 16 residues. Trimming shortened V by 0 bases and J by 2 bases, and 11 bases separated the two germline ends.

The chain has TRBV4-3 and TRBJ2-3; D unclear. The CDR3 has 18 residues. Germline V gene lookup returns CDR1 LGHNA and CDR2 YSLEER. The ends were cut back, 2 bases at V and 1 base at J, with 19 bases in the middle. The chain's CDR3 is CASSQYFSRPVGTDTQYF. The DNA for the CDR3 is TGCGCCAGCAGCCAATACTTTTCCCGACCGGTGGGCACAGATACGCAGTATTTT.